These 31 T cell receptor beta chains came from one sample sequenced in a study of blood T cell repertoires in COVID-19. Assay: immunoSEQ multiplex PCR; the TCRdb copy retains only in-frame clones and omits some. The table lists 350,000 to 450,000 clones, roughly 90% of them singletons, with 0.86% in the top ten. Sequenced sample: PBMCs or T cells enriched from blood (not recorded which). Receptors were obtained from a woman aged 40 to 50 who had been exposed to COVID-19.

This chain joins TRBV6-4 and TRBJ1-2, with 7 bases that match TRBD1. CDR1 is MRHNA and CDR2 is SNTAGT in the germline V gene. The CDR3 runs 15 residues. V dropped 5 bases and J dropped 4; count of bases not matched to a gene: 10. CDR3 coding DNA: TGTGCCAGCAGTCCAGAGTCAGGGGGAAGCTATGGCTACACCTTC. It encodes CASSPESGGSYGYTF.

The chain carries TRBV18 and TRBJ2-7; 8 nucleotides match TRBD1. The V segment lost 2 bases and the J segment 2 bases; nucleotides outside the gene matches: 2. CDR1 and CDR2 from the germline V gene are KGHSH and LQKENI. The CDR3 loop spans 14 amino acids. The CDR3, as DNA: TGTGCCAGCTCACCAACAGGGGGAGCCTACGAGCAGTACTTC. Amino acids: CASSPTGGAYEQYF.

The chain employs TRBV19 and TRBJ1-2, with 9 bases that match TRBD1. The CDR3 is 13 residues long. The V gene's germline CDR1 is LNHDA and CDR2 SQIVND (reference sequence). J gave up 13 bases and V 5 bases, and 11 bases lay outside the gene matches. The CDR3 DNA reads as TGTGCCAGTAGTCTCCCACAGGGGGCGAACGGCACCTTC. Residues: CASSLPQGANGTF.

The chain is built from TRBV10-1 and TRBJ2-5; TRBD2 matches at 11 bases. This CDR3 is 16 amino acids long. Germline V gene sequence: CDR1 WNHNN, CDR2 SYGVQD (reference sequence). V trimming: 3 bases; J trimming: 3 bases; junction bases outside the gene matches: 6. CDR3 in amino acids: CASSDRLAGGKETQYF. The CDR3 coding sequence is TGCGCCAGCAGTGATCGGCTAGCGGGAGGAAAAGAGACCCAGTACTTC.

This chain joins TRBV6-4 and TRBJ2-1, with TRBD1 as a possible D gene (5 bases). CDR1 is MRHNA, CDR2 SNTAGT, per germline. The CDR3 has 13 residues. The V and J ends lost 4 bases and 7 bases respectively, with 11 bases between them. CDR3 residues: CASSATVGNEQFF. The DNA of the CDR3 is TGTGCCAGCAGTGCGACAGTCGGAAATGAGCAGTTCTTC.

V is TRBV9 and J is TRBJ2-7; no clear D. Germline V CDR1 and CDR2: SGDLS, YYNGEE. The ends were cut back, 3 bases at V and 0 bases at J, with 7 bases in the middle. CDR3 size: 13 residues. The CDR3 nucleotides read TGTGCCAGCAGCGGAAGGAGCTCCTACGAGCAGTACTTC. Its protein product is CASSGRSSYEQYF.

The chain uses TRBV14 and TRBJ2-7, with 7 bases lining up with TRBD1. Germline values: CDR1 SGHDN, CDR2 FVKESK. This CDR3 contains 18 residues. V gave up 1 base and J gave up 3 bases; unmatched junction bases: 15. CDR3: CASSQGVQPQGTGYEQYF. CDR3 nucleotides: TGTGCCAGCAGCCAAGGGGTTCAACCACAGGGGACCGGCTACGAGCAGTACTTC.

The CDR3 protein is CASSPRSQTGYTF. Here the CDR3 DNA reads TGTGCCAGCAGCCCGCGGTCCCAGACGGGCTACACCTTC. V and J are TRBV7-2 and TRBJ1-2; D unclear. The V gene's germline CDR1 is SGHTA and CDR2 FQGNSA. V dropped 5 bases and J dropped 8 bases, with 15 bases sitting between them. The CDR3 contains 13 residues.

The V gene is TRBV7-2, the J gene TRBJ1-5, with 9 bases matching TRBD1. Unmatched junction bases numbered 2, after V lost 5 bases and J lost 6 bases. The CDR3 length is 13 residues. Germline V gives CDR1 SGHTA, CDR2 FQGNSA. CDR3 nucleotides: TGTGCCAGCAGCGGGGACAGGGTTCAGCCCCAGCATTTT. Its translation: CASSGDRVQPQHF.

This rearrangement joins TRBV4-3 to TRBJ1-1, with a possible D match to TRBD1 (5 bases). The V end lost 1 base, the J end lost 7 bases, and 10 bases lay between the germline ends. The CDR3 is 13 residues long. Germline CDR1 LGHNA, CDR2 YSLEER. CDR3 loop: CASSQGQSREAFF. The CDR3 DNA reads TGCGCCAGCAGCCAAGGACAGTCCCGTGAAGCTTTCTTT.

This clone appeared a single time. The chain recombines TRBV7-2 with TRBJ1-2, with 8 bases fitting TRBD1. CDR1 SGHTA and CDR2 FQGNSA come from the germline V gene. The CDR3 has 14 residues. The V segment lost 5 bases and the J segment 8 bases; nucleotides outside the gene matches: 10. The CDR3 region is CASSPWTGTGGYTF. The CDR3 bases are TGTGCCAGCAGCCCATGGACAGGGACGGGGGGCTACACCTTC.

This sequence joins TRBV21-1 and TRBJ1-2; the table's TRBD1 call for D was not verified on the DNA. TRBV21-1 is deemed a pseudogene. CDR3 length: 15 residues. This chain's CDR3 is CASSNVPRANYGYTF. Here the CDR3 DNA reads TGTGCCAGCAGCAATGTCCCCAGGGCCAACTATGGCTACACCTTC.

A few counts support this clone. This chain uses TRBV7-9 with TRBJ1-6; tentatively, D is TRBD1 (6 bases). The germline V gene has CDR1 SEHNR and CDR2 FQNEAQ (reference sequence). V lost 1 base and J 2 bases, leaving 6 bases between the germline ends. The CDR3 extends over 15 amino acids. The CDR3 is CASSLGDTYNSPLHF. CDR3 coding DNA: TGTGCCAGCAGCTTAGGGGACACCTATAATTCACCCCTCCACTTT.

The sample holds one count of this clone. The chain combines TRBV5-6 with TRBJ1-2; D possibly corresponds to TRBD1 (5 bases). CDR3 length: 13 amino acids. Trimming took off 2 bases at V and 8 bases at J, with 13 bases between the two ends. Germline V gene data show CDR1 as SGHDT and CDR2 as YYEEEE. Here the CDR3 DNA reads TGTGCCAGCAGCTTCCCAGGGAATGAAGGCTACACCTTC. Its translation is CASSFPGNEGYTF.

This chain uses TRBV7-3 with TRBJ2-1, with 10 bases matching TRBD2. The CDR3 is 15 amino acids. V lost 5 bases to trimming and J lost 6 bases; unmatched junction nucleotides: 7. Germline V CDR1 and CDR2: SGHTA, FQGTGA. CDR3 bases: TGTGCCAGCAGCCCCCAGCGGGGGGGCCTCAATGAGCAGTTCTTC. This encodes CASSPQRGGLNEQFF.

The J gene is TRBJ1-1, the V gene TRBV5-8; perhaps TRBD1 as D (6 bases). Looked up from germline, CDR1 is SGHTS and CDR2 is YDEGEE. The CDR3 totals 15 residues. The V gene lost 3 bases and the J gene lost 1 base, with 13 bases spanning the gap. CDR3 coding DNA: TGTGCCAGCAGCTCCGGGGGGGGGCAGAACACTGAAGCTTTCTTT. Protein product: CASSSGGGQNTEAFF.

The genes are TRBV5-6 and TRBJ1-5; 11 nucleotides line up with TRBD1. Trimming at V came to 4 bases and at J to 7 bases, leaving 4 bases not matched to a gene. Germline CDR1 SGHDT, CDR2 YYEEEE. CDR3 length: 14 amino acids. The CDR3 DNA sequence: TGTGCCAGCAGCGGACAGGGGGCTCGGCAGCCCCAGCATTTT. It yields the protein CASSGQGARQPQHF.

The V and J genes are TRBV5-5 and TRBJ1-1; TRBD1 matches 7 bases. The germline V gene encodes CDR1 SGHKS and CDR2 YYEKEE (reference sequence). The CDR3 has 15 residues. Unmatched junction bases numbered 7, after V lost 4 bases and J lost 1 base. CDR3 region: CASSPRQGPNTEAFF. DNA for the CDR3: TGTGCCAGCAGCCCCCGACAGGGCCCGAACACTGAAGCTTTCTTT.

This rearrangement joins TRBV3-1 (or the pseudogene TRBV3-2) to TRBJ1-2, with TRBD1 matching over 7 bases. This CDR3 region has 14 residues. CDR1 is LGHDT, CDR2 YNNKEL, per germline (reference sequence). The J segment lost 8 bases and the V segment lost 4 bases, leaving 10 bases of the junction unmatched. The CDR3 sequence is CASSRNQGDGGYTF. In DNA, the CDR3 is TGTGCCAGCAGCCGCAATCAGGGGGATGGGGGCTACACCTTC.

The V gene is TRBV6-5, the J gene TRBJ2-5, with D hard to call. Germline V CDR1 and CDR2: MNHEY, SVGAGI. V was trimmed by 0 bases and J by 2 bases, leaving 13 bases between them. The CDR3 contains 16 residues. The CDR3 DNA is TGTGCCAGCAGTTACTCGATATTGACTGCTCAAGAGACCCAGTACTTC. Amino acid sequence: CASSYSILTAQETQYF.

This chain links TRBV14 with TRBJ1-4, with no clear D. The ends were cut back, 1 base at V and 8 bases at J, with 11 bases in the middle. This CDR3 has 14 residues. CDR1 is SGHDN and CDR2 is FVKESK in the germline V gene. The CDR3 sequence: CASSQGGYLEKLFF. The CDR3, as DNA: TGTGCCAGCAGCCAAGGAGGTTATCTAGAAAAACTGTTTTTT. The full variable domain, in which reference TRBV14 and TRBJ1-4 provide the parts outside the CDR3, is EAGVTQFPSHSVIEKGQTVTLRCDPISGHDNLYWYRRVMGKEIKFLLHFVKESKQDESGMPNNRFLAERTGGTYSTLKVQPAELEDSGVYFCASSQGGYLEKLFFGSGTQLSVL.

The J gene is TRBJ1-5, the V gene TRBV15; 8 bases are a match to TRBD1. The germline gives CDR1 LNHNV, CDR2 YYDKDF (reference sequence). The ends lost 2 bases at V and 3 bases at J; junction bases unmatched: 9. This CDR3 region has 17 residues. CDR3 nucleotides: TGTGCCACCAGCAGACATAACCCGACAGGGGCCAATCAGCCCCAGCATTTT. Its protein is CATSRHNPTGANQPQHF.

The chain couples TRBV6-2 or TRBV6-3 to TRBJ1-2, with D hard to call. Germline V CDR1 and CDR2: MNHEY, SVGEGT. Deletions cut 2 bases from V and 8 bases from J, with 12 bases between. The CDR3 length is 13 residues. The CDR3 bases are TGTGCCAGCAGTTACGAGGGAGTAGGGGGCTACACCTTC. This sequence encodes CASSYEGVGGYTF.

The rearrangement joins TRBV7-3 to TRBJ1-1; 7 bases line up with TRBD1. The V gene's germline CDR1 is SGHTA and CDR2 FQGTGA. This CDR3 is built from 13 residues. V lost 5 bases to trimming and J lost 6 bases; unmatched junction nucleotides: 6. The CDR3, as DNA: TGTGCCAGCAGCCAGGCAGGGGGAGCTGAAGCTTTCTTT. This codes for CASSQAGGAEAFF.

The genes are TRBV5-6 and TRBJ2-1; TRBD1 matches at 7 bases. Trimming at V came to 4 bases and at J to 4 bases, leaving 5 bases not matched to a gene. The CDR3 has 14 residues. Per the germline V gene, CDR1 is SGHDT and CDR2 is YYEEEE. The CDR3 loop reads CASSQGDPYNEQFF. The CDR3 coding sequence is TGTGCCAGCAGCCAGGGGGACCCTTACAATGAGCAGTTCTTC.

CDR3 region: CASSPATDSYEQYF. The CDR3 DNA sequence: TGTGCCAGCAGCCCAGCGACAGACTCCTACGAGCAGTACTTC. The chain is built from TRBV6-2 or TRBV6-3 and TRBJ2-7; a possible D gene is TRBD1 (5 bases). Germline V gene data show CDR1 as MNHEY and CDR2 as SVGEGT. The ends were cut back, 6 bases at V and 0 bases at J, with 12 bases in the middle. The CDR3 consists of 14 residues.

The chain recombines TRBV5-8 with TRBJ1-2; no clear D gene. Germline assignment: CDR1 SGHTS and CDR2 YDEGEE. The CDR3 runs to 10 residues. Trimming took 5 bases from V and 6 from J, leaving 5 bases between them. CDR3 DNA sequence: TGTGCCAGCAGTCAGAATGGCTACACCTTC. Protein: CASSQNGYTF. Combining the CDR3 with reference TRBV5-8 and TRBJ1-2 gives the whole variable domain EAGVTQSPTHLIKTRGQQATLRCSPISGHTSVYWYQQALGLGLQFLLWYDEGEERNRGNFPPRFSGRQFPNYSSELNVNALELEDSALYLCASSQNGYTFGSGTRLTVV.

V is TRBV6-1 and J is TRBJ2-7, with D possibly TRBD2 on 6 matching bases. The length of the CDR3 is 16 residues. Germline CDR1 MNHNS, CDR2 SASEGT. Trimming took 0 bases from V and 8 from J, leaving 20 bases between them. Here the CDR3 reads CASSEARIRPGLKQYF. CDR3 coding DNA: TGTGCCAGCAGTGAAGCGAGAATTCGACCGGGACTTAAGCAGTACTTC.

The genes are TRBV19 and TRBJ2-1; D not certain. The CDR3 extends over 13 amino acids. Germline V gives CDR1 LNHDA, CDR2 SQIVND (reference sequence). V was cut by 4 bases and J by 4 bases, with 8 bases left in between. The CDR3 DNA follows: TGTGCCAGTAGTACTGAGGTATACAATGAGCAGTTCTTC. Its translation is CASSTEVYNEQFF.

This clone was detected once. The CDR3 DNA is TGCGCCAGCAGCGCCGGACAGGGGATCAATGGCTACACCTTC. This sequence encodes CASSAGQGINGYTF. J is TRBJ1-2 and V is TRBV5-1; 9 bases match TRBD1. Germline values: CDR1 SGHRS, CDR2 YFSETQ. The CDR3 is 14 amino acids. V shed 4 bases, J shed 6 bases, and the junction held 7 bases outside the gene matches.

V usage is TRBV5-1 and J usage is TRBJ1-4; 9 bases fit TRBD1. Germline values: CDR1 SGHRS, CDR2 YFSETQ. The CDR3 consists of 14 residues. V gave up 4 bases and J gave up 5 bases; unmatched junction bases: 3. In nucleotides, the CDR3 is TGCGCCAGCAGCCCCGGACAGGGGAATGAAAAACTGTTTTTT. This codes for CASSPGQGNEKLFF.